This entry features one T cell receptor (beta chain) sequence. Its antigen remains unidentified. The data derive from a study of cytomegalovirus exposure and HLA in healthy donors. Whole-study findings and limits: First-cohort TCR clusters were later found to tend to co-occur in the 90 to 150 validation repertoires. CMV antigen specificity of a few CMV-associated chains was confirmed in vitro. Reported performance of the classifier showed diagnosis of cytomegalovirus status with high specificity and sensitivity.

The donors were part of the roughly 120-subject validation cohort, which stood apart from the roughly 670-subject first cohort. TCRdb's copy holds only in-frame clones and misses some; the assay was immunoSEQ multiplex PCR. Here the sample spans about 340,000 clones, about nine tenths being singletons. Germline V gene sequence: CDR1 MDHEN, CDR2 SYDVKM. The CDR3 extends over 13 amino acids. With 5 bases clipped from V and 7 bases from J, the junction kept 5 bases outside the gene matches. The receptor's source is a woman aged 18-29 years in good health and CMV-seronegative. This chain connects TRBV28 to TRBJ1-1, with 9 bases aligning to TRBD1. The specimen sequenced was PBMCs. The CDR3 DNA reads as TGTGCCAGCAGTGAGACAGGGGGAGGTGAAGCTTTCTTT. Translating gives CASSETGGGEAFF.